The clone carrying this T cell receptor (beta chain) was seen ten or more times. CDR3 regions were amplified by Arm-PCR using iRepertoire HTBI primers to build TCR beta libraries. MiXCR was run by TCRdb on the multiplex PCR reads, yielding one entry per CDR3 protein. The repertoire consists of roughly 530,000 distinct CDR3 sequences, with about 16% occurring once and the leading ten covering 20% to 30%. Germline V gene data show CDR1 as ENHRY and CDR2 as SYGVKD. Trimming removed 2 bases at V and 4 bases at J, with 14 bases between. This CDR3 spans 15 amino acids. This record comes from a study of regulatory T cells in long-lasting Graves disease. Specified time point: newly diagnosed GD, antithyroid drugs for less than 3 months. PBMC RNA was the source of the TCR library. These same records also appear under a second study, on T cells in Graves' hyperthyroidism and ophthalmopathy.

V is TRBV10-3 and J is TRBJ2-5, with D perhaps matching TRBD1 or TRBD2 (6 bases each). The clonotype comes from a woman aged 35 to 59 with Graves disease. The specimen comprised peripheral blood mononuclear cells (PBMCs), sampled at new diagnosis, from a patient treated with antithyroid drugs. This CDR3 is CAISEPAGHLETQYF. The CDR3 nucleotides read TGTGCCATCAGTGAGCCGGCGGGACACCTAGAGACCCAGTACTTC.